This T cell receptor (beta chain) was found in a study of blood T cell repertoires in COVID-19 (dated by TCRdb to between 2020 and 2021). A note on the overall study: Samples from collaborators originated in the United States, Italy and Spain and spanned both the acute and convalescent phases of COVID-19. The material from the prospective study consisted of cDNA or gDNA derived from T cells, B-cell-depleted T cells, or PBMCs. Subjects who had been exposed to COVID-19, were actively infected with it, or had recovered from it provided the deeply sampled blood TCRbeta repertoires that made up the dataset. The repertoires were released in a freely available public database intended as a resource for research on the immune response to SARS-CoV-2. The samples were drawn from the first 160 participants of the ongoing ImmuneRACE study and from about 1,200 subjects provided by 6 global collaborators. A de-identified subject ID, COVID-19 status, age in years and sex were almost always included in the sample metadata. HLA class I and class II types, where available, came from metadata supplied by the sample provider rather than from assay-based typing. Study-level results and caveats: The quantity of clinical and demographic metadata differed by source and by participant and was supplied without curation.

In Seattle, one collaborating source enrolled patients while the infection was active and tracked those patients longitudinally over the course of disease. Whole blood was collected in K2EDTA tubes by collaborating institutions according to the institutions' own protocols. For TCRbeta analysis, collaborator samples were shipped as frozen whole blood, as isolated PBMCs, or as DNA extracted from either sample type. Note on this clone: What antigen it recognizes has not been identified. No base qualities exist here, and no much larger clone lies one base off it.

For CDR1 and CDR2, the germline V gene lists MNHEY and SVGAGI. The CDR3 runs 14 residues from the cysteine to the phenylalanine. CDR3 DNA only is kept here, 42 bases in frame from base 1. V is cut by 6 bases and J by 1 base, and the space between the germline ends is 9 bases. TCRbeta CDR3 regions were amplified from genomic DNA by means of the immunoSEQ Assay, a bias-controlled multiplex PCR. In the paper's pipeline: Nucleated cell counts per sample were estimated from amplification of reference gene primers within the assay. To quantify the absolute abundance of each unique TCRbeta CDR3 rearrangement, sequence reads were collapsed and filtered. Productive Simpson clonality was computed per sample as the square root of Simpson's diversity index over productive rearrangements. TCRdb stores this immuneACCESS table with in-frame sequences only. Part of the clones is absent; in the studies checked, under half of the shortfall reflects unresolved V genes, and no reason is known for the rest. The D gene and trimming were derived from the DNA, and the V and J assignments and clone size from that table. The sample table shows about 200,000 clones, and around 94% are seen once. The ten largest make up 0.76% of the sample.

Sample: peripheral blood. The V and J genes are TRBV6-5 and TRBJ2-2; a tentative D call is TRBD1 (6 bases match). The receptor's source is a young man with COVID-19, enrolled during active disease. The CDR3 reads as follows: CASRRTENTGELFF. DNA sequence: TGTGCCAGCAGAAGGACAGAGAACACCGGGGAGCTGTTTTTT.